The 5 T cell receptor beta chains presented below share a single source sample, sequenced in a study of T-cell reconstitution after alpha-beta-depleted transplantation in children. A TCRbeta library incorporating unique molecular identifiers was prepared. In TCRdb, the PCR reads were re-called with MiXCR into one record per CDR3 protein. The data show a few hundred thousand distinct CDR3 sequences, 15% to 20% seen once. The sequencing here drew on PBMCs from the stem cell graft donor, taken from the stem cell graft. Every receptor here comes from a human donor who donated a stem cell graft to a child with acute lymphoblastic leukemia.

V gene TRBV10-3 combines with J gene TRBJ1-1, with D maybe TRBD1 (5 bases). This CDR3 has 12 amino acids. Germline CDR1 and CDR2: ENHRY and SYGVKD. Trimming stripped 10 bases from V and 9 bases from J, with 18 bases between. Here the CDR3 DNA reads TGTGCCACCGGGACGGTCGACGCTCAAGCTTTCTTT. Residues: CATGTVDAQAFF.

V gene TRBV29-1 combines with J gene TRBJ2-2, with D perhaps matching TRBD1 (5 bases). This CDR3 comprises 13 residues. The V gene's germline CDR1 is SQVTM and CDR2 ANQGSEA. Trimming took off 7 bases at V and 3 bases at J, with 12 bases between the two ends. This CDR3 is CSAIGHYTGELFF. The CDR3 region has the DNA TGCAGCGCCATCGGACATTACACCGGGGAGCTGTTTTTT.

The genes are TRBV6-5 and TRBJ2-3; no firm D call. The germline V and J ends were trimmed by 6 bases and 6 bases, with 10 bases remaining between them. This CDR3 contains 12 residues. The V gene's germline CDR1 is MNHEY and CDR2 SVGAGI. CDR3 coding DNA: TGTGCCAGCAGGTATACAGAGGATACGCAGTATTTT. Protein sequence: CASRYTEDTQYF.

The CDR3 protein is CASSLDAGENTGELFF. The CDR3 bases are TGTGCCAGCAGCTTAGATGCAGGGGAGAACACCGGGGAGCTGTTTTTT. The chain combines TRBV7-8 with TRBJ2-2; TRBD1 might be the D (6 bases). The germline CDR1 and CDR2 sequences are SGHVS and FQNEAQ. Trimming removed 1 base at V and 1 base at J, with 10 bases between. This CDR3 has 16 residues. The complete variable domain, with remaining parts taken from reference TRBV7-8 and TRBJ2-2, reads GAGVSQSPRYKVAKRGQDVALRCDPISGHVSLFWYQQALGQGPEFLTYFQNEAQLDKSGLPSDRFFAERPEGSVSTLKIQRTQQEDSAVYLCASSLDAGENTGELFFGEGSRLTVL.

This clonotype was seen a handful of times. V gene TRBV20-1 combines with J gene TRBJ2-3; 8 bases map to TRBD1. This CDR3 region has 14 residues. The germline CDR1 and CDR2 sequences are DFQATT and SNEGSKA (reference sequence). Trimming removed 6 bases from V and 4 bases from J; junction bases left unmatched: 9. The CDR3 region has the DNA TGCAGTGCCCCCCACAGGGGGAAAGCAGATACGCAGTATTTT. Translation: CSAPHRGKADTQYF.